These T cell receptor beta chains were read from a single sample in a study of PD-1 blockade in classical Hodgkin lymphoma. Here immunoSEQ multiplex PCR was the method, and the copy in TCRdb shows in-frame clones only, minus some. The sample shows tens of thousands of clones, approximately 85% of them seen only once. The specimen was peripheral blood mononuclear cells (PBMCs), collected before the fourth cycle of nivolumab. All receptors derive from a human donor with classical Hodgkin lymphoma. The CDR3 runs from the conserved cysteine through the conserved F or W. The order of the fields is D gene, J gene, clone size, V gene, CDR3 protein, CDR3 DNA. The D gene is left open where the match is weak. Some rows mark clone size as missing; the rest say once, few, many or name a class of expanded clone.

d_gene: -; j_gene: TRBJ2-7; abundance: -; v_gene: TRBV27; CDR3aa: CASSFKTGYEQYF; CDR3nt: TGTGCCAGCAGTTTTAAAACGGGTTACGAGCAGTACTTC
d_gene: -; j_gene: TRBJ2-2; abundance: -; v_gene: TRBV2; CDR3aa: CASNKRVWNTGELFF; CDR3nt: TGTGCCAGCAATAAGCGGGTGTGGAATACCGGGGAGCTGTTTTTT
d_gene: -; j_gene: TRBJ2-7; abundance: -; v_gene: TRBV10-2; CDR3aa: CATLDRFSSYEQYF; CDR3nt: TGCGCCACCCTAGACCGATTCAGCTCCTACGAGCAGTACTTC
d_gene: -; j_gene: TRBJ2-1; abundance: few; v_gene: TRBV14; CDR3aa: CASSPDFRSYNEQFF; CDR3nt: TGTGCCAGCAGCCCCGACTTCCGCTCCTACAATGAGCAGTTCTTC
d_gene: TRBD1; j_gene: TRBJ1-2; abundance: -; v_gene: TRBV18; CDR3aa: CASSPDRANYGYTF; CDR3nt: TGTGCCAGCTCACCGGACAGGGCCAACTATGGCTACACCTTC
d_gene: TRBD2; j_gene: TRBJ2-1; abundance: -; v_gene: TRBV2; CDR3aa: CASTLRAGGGDEQFF; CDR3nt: TGTGCCAGCACCCTTCGCGCGGGAGGGGGTGATGAGCAGTTCTTC
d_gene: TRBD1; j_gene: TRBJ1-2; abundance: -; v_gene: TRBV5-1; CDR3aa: CASSFRQGRYGYTF; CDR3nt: TGCGCCAGCAGCTTCCGACAGGGAAGGTATGGCTACACCTTC
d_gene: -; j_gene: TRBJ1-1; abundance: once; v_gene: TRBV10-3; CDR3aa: CATTGHQNTEAFF; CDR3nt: TGTGCCACGACGGGACATCAGAACACTGAAGCTTTCTTT
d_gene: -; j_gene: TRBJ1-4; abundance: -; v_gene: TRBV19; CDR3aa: CASSTRETTTNEKLFF; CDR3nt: TGTGCCAGTAGTACGCGAGAGACTACAACTAATGAAAAACTGTTTTTT
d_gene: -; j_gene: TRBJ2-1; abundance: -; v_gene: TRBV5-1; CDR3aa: CASSLLESSYNEQFF; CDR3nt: TGCGCCAGCAGCTTACTTGAGAGCTCCTACAATGAGCAGTTCTTC